This paragraph covers one TCR beta chain sequence. As yet, its antigen is unknown. The data derive from a study of cytomegalovirus exposure and HLA in healthy donors. This PCR relied on a set of 60 Vbeta primers and 13 Jbeta primers. TCRdb's table, derived via immunoSEQ multiplex PCR, lists solely in-frame clones and lacks some. Its table lists 45,000 to 65,000 clones. General study points: The authors later found HLA-associated TCR beta chains more clonally expanded than equally common others. Fewer N-insertions (relative to the roughly 720-donor mean) were reportedly seen in an Asian-associated ancestry cluster in a later analysis. The authors later linked a missense DCLRE1C variant to TCR beta V- and J-gene trimming.

The ends lost 4 bases at V and 4 bases at J; junction bases unmatched: 5. CDR1 is SGHDT, CDR2 YYEEEE, per germline. This CDR3 has 14 amino acids. The source of this sequence is a man between 18 and 29 years old in good health and CMV-seropositive. The material sequenced was PBMCs. V usage is TRBV5-6 and J usage is TRBJ2-7; TRBD1 aligns across 10 bases. The CDR3: CASSRTGQGYEQYF. CDR3 DNA sequence: TGTGCCAGCAGCAGGACGGGACAGGGGTACGAGCAGTACTTC. The whole variable domain, filled in from reference TRBV5-6 and TRBJ2-7, reads DAGVTQSPTHLIKTRGQQVTLRCSPKSGHDTVSWYQQALGQGPQFIFQYYEEEERQRGNFPDRFSGHQFPNYSSELNVNALLLGDSALYLCASSRTGQGYEQYFGPGTRLTVT.